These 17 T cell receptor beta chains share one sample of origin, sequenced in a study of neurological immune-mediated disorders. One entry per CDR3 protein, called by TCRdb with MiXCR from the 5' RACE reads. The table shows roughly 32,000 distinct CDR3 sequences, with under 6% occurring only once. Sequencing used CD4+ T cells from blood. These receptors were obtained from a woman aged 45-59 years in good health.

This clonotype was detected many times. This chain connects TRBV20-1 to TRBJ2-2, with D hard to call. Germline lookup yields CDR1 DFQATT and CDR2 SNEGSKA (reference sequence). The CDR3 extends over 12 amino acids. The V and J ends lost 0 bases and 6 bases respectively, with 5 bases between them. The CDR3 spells CSARELAGELFF. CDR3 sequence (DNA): TGCAGTGCTAGAGAATTGGCCGGGGAGCTGTTTTTT.

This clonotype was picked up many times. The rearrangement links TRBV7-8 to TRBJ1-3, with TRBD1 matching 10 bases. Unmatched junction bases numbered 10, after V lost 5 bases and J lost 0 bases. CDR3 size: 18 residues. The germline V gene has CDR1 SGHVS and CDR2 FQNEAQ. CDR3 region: CASSRGTGATSSGNTIYF. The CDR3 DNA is TGTGCCAGCAGCCGAGGGACAGGGGCTACCAGCTCTGGAAACACCATATATTTT.

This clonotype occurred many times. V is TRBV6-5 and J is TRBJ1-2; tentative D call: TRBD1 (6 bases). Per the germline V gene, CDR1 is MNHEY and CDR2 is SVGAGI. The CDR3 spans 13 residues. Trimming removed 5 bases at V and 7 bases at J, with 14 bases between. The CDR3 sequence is CASSAGVYGGYTF. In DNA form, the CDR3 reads TGTGCCAGCAGTGCAGGGGTATATGGTGGCTACACCTTC.

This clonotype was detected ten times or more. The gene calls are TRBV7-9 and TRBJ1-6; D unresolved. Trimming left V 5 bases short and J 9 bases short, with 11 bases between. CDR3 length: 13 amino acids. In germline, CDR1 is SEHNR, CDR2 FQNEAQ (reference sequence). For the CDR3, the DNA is TGTGCCAGCAGCCTCGGACTTACTTCACCCCTCCACTTT. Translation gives CASSLGLTSPLHF.

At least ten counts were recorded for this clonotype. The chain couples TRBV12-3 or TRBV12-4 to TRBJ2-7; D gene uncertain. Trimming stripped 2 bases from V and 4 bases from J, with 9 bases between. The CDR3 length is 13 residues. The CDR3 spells CASSLKGWYEQYF. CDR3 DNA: TGTGCCAGCAGTTTAAAGGGCTGGTACGAGCAGTACTTC.

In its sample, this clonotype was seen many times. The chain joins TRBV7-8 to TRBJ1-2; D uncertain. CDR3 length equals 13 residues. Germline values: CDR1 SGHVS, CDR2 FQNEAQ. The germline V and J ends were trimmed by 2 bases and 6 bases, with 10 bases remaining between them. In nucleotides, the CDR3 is TGTGCCAGCAGCTTACACAAGAACAATGGCTACACCTTC. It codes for CASSLHKNNGYTF.

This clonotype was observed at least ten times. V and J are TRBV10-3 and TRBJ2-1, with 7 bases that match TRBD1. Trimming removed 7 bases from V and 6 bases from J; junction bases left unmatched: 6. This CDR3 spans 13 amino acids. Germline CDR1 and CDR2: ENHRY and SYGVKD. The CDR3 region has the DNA TGTGCCATCAAAGACAGGGAAGGCAATGAGCAGTTCTTC. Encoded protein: CAIKDREGNEQFF.

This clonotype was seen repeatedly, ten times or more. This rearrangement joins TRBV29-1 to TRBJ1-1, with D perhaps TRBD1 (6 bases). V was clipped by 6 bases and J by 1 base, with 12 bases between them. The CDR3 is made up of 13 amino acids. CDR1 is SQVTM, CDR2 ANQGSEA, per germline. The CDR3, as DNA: TGCAGCGTGGCCCTGACAGGGAACACTGAAGCTTTCTTT. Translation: CSVALTGNTEAFF.

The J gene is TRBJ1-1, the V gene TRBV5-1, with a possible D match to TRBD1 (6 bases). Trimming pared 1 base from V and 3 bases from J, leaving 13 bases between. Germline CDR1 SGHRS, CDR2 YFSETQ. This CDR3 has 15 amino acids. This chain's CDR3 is CASSLTGNGYTEAFF. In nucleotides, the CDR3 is TGCGCCAGCAGCTTGACAGGGAATGGTTACACTGAAGCTTTCTTT.

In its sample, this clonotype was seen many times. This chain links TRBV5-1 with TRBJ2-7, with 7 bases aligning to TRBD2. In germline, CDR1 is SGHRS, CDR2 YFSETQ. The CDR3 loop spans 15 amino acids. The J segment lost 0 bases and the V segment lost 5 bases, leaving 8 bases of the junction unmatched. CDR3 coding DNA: TGCGCCAGCAGTCCTCTAGCGGCAAGCTCCTACGAGCAGTACTTC. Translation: CASSPLAASSYEQYF.

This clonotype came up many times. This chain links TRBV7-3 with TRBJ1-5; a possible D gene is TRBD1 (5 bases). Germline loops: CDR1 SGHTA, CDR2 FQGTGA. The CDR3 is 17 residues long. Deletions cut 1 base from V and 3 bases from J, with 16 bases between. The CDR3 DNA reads TGTGCCAGCAGCTTAATTTCCTTAGGACACCTCAATCAGCCCCAGCATTTT. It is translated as CASSLISLGHLNQPQHF.

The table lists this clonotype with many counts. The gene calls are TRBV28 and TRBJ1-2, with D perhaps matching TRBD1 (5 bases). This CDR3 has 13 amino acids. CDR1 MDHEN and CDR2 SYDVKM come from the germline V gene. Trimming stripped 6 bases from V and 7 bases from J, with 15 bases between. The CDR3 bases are TGTGCCAGCAGAGCCTCGGACACTGGTGGCTACACCTTC. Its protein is CASRASDTGGYTF.

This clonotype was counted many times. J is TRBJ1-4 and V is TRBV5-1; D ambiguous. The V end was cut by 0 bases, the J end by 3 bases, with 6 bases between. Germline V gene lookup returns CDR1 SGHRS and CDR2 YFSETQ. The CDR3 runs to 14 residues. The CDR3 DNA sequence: TGCGCCAGCAGCTTGGGCAGCTCTAATGAAAAACTGTTTTTT. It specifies CASSLGSSNEKLFF.

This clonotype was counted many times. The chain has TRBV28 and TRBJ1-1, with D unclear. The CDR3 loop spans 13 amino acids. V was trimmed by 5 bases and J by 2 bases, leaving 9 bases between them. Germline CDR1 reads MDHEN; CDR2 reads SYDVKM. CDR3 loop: CASSPYLNTEAFF. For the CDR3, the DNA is TGTGCCAGCAGTCCATACTTAAACACTGAAGCTTTCTTT.

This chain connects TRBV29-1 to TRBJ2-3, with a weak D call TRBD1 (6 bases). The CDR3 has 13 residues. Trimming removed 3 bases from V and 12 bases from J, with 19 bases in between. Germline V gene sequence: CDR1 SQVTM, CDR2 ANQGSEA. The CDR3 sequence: CSVEIGGTGTQYF. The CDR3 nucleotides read TGCAGCGTTGAGATTGGGGGCACAGGTACACAGTATTTT.

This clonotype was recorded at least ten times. The CDR3 here is CAIRSLDYEQYF. In DNA, the CDR3 is TGTGCCATCAGGTCTCTAGACTACGAGCAGTACTTC. The rearrangement uses TRBV10-3 and TRBJ2-7; D is ambiguous. The V end lost 6 bases, the J end lost 3 bases, and 9 bases lay between the germline ends. The CDR3 is 12 residues long. Germline V gene lookup returns CDR1 ENHRY and CDR2 SYGVKD.

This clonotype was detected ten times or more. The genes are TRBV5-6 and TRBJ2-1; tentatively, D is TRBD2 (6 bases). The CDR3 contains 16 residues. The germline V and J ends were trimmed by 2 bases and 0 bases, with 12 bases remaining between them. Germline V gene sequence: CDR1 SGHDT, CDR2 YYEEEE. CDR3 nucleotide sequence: TGTGCCAGCAGCTTATTTTACGGGAGCTCCTACAATGAGCAGTTCTTC. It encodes CASSLFYGSSYNEQFF.